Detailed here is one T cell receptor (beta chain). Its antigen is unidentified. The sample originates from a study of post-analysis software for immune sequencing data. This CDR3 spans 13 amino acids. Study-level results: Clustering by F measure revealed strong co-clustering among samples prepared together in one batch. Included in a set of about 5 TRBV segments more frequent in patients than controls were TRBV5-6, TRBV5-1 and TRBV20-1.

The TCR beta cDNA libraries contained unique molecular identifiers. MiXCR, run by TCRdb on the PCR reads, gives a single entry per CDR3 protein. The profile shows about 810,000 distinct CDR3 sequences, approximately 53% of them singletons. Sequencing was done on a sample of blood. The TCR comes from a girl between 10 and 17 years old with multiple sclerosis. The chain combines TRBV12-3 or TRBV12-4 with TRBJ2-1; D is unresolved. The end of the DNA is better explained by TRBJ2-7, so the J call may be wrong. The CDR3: CASSLELPYEQYF. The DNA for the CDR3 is TGTGCCAGCAGTTTAGAACTACCGTACGAGCAGTACTTC.